The rows below give T cell receptor beta chains drawn from one sample of a study of blood T cells in healthy people across ages. TCRdb re-analysed the 5' RACE reads in MiXCR, keeping a single row per CDR3 protein. This sample has around 650,000 distinct CDR3 sequences, with around two fifths found just once. Sequencing used blood. The receptors originated from a man older than 75 in good health. CDR3s leave out the opening cysteine and the closing phenylalanine or tryptophan. The order of the fields is J gene, V gene, clone size, CDR3 protein. Only some rows state a clone size, as once, few, many or a class for expanded clones.

>TRBJ2-3|TRBV24-1|-
ATSDMTSGRVGDTQY
>TRBJ1-6|TRBV4-3|-
ASSQGQGSSPLH
>TRBJ2-3|TRBV6-2/TRBV6-3|-
ASSYGTGGADTQY
>TRBJ1-5|TRBV14|-
ASSQTNQPQH
>TRBJ2-7|TRBV14|few
ASSKQGWSYEQY
>TRBJ2-7|TRBV9|-
ASSARTGQGPYEQY
>TRBJ2-1|TRBV6-2/TRBV6-3|-
ASSYAGQGIYNEPF
>TRBJ2-1|TRBV25-1|few
ASSVSGGPFGGQF
>TRBJ2-7|TRBV7-2|-
ASSFPRAGGPAEQY
>TRBJ2-3|TRBV9|few
ASNPSGSTDTQY
>TRBJ2-3|TRBV6-5|once
ASSYSRGHLTDTQY
>TRBJ2-7|TRBV7-6|few
ASSLAQTVSYEQY
>TRBJ1-2|TRBV5-6|many
ASSPGGRDNYGYT
>TRBJ1-6|TRBV7-2|-
ASKPPGLGSSPLH
>TRBJ1-4|TRBV4-3|-
ASSQGLWGYEKLF
>TRBJ2-1|TRBV12-5|few
ASGFGTSGNNEQF
>TRBJ2-3|TRBV4-2|many
ASSQASGGRTDTQY
>TRBJ2-7|TRBV29-1|-
GVGGRFSGSRGVYEQY
>TRBJ2-2|TRBV20-1|-
SAISGGRQSTGELF
>TRBJ1-1|TRBV19|many
ASSTSGTNTEAF
>TRBJ1-4|TRBV10-3|-
AISGGTGPNEKLF
>TRBJ2-3|TRBV7-2|-
ASSSGIPRGGADTQY
>TRBJ1-1|TRBV12-3/TRBV12-4|many
ATSTARGGRYTEAF
>TRBJ2-3|TRBV13|many
ASSLRNPGGTDTQY
>TRBJ2-7|TRBV20-1|few
SGEAGGLPEQY
>TRBJ2-1|TRBV7-2|many
ASSLVGAGVGNEQF
>TRBJ2-1|TRBV6-2/TRBV6-3|few
ASTGTSGSAEQF
>TRBJ2-1|TRBV5-1|once
ASSLMGLAGGHEQF
>TRBJ1-2|TRBV20-1|few
SARDLRGDGGYT
>TRBJ2-5|TRBV6-2/TRBV6-3|-
ASSDGGGGETQY
>-|TRBV10-2|-
ASSHGAGYEQY
>TRBJ1-5|TRBV28|few
ASSPRDGINQPQH
>TRBJ1-2|TRBV2|few
ASSPQGLGIYGYT
>TRBJ2-1|TRBV10-2|-
ASSTTGVGEQF
>-|TRBV28|-
ASSAGSGTWTNPSSEQY
>TRBJ2-3|TRBV29-1|few
SFGLATDTQY
>TRBJ1-2|TRBV4-1|-
ASSQEGVNGYT
>TRBJ2-1|TRBV20-1|-
SASTSGRANEQF
>TRBJ2-5|TRBV12-3/TRBV12-4|-
ASSAHGAETQY
>TRBJ1-6|TRBV5-5|-
ASRHGQGPSSYNSPLH
>TRBJ2-1|TRBV2|-
VPGEPASSNEQF